The source of this T cell receptor beta chain is a study of OX40 agonist ivuxolimab in advanced cancers. The repertoire was sequenced with immunoSEQ multiplex PCR; TCRdb's copy has only in-frame clones and lacks some. Of 90,000 to 150,000 clones in the sample, around 91% were seen once. The V segment lost 3 bases and the J segment 2 bases; nucleotides outside the gene matches: 4. The CDR3 extends over 14 amino acids. Germline V CDR1 and CDR2: MGHDK, SYGVNS. Autoimmune disease history or systemic immunosuppression led to patient exclusion. This clone was counted between two and nine times. The receptor's source is an adult with an advanced solid tumor such as melanoma, head and neck, liver or kidney cancer. Material: CD4+ or CD8+ T cells sorted from blood, obtained in a trial of the OX40 agonist ivuxolimab. J is TRBJ2-7 and V is TRBV25-1; 7 positions agree with TRBD1. This chain's CDR3 is CASSEPGGAYEQYF. DNA of the CDR3: TGTGCCAGCAGTGAGCCAGGGGGAGCCTACGAGCAGTACTTC.